What follows describes a single T cell receptor (beta chain). As yet, its antigen is unknown. Reverse transcribing all isolated RNA meant expressed TCRB transcripts were sequenced. Produced via immunoSEQ multiplex PCR; TCRdb's table is partial and in-frame only. The sample lists fewer than 250,000 clones; 68% were seen once. The source of the sample is a study of beta chain features in type 1 diabetes. Germline V gives CDR1 ENHRY, CDR2 SYGVKD. Losses at the gene ends were 8 bases for V and 8 bases for J; bases not matched to a gene: 16. This CDR3 contains 16 residues. The purity of all sorted populations exceeded 98%. General study results and limits: Researchers cautioned that cDNA sequencing could over-represent cells with high TCR expression. Diminished insertions and augmented deletions at VDJ junctions characterized type 1 diabetes patients. TCRB CDR3s were moderately but significantly shorter in Type 1 diabetes patients in all four CD4+ subsets.

Specimen: naive CD4+ T cells from blood. The receptor's source is a man aged 25-40 years in good health. This chain connects TRBV10-3 to TRBJ2-5, with 11 bases aligning to TRBD2. The CDR3: CAIGGGLGLAGGTQYF. The CDR3, as DNA: TGTGCCATCGGAGGAGGGCTCGGACTAGCGGGTGGAACCCAGTACTTC.